This T cell receptor (beta chain) appears in the sequencing data of a study of CD8+ T cells in alopecia areata. Extraction and reverse transcription of RNA yielded cDNA as the sequencing template. Profiled with immunoSEQ multiplex PCR; TCRdb holds only in-frame clones, not every one. The table records a few hundred thousand clones, around three fifths of them present only once. Noted treatment: oral pan-JAK inhibitor, 5-10 mg twice daily. The TCR sequence derives from a human donor with alopecia areata. The sequencing used CD4+ T cells sorted from blood, collected around week 54, from a patient treated with tofacitinib.

The CDR3 region is CASSLVSTSTDTQYF. CDR3 bases: TGTGCCAGCAGCCTCGTCTCTACTAGCACAGATACGCAGTATTTT. V is TRBV7-2 and J is TRBJ2-3; D gene uncertain. The CDR3 runs to 15 residues. Germline-derived CDR1 and CDR2 are SGHTA and FQGNSA. V dropped 5 bases and J dropped 0 bases, with 12 bases sitting between them.